This T cell receptor beta chain emerged from a study of post-analysis software for immune sequencing data (dated by TCRdb to 2015 to 2017). Looking at the study overall: Recorded disease courses included relapsing-remitting, secondary progressive and progressive-relapsing multiple sclerosis, with some patients lacking subtype annotation. A subset of samples was prepared in parallel using single-end sample barcoding, then pooled and co-amplified after Illumina adapter ligation. The multiple sclerosis patient repertoires were compared with approximately 11 previously published healthy control repertoires from donors aged roughly 6 to 27 years.

V lost 6 bases and J lost 14 bases, and the count of bases not matched to a germline gene is 14. Including cysteine and phenylalanine, the CDR3 has 14 amino acids. The CDR3 DNA has 42 bases and is translated from base 1. Taken from the germline V gene (reference sequence), the CDR1 and CDR2 loops are MNHEY and SMNVEV. What the study reported, not specific to this receptor: Compared with controls, multiple sclerosis patients had significantly lower normalized Chao1 diversity, a finding suggesting substantial peripheral T-cell clonal expansion. Strong co-clustering of samples prepared in the same batch was shown by direct clustering with F measure, prompting a batch-effect correction. The multiple sclerosis patient group was slightly younger than the control group. Significantly higher frequencies in patients than in controls were found for a few TRBV segments, including TRBV5-6, TRBV5-1 and TRBV20-1.

To demonstrate the VDJtools post-analysis software, the study profiled TCR beta repertoires from the peripheral blood of about 13 young patients with multiple sclerosis. The multiple sclerosis patients were children and adolescents between roughly 6 and 17 years of age. The library was built by means of PCR. The data were produced on an Illumina HiSeq 2500. To reduce PCR and sequencing biases, unique molecular identifiers were incorporated into the TCR beta cDNA libraries. Per 1 to 10 million input T cells, roughly 0.5 million cDNA molecules were obtained, such that each molecule approximated one T cell. The same protocol used for the earlier healthy control dataset was applied to prepare and sequence the patient libraries. Samples belonging to the same batch were prepared together, multiplexed and sequenced on a shared HiSeq lane. Under the source paper's analysis protocol: Raw barcoded reads were processed with MIGEC, discarding single-read molecular identifier groups before consensus assembly and CDR3 extraction. Clonotype tables were post-analysed with VDJtools, and diversity was normalized by down-sampling all datasets to the smallest sample size. In repertoire overlap clustering, CDR3 amino acid sequences, but not nucleotide sequences, were matched to correct batch-related cross-sample contamination. The raw public data were reprocessed by TCRdb itself: fastp quality trimming at Q25, MiXCR clonotype calling, in-frame beta chains only. Every CDR3 protein is listed once, alongside the most common genes and DNA of its rows. The authors' filters were not applied to this entry. This sample lists about half a million distinct CDR3 sequences; around a third were detected once. The leading ten clones occupy under 7% of the sample.

As for this clonotype: Its antigen is unknown. The input lacks base qualities; no much larger clone sits a single base away.

The chain is encoded by TRBV27 joined to TRBJ2-1, with TRBD1 identical over 9 junction bases. Sample: blood. The sequence derives from a girl aged 2-17 years with multiple sclerosis. The nucleotide sequence is given as TGTGCCAGCAGCCTACTCGGGACAGGGAGGGCGAAGTTCTTC. This is translated as CASSLLGTGRAKFF.